One and the same sample provided the 3 T cell receptor beta chains below, sequenced in a study of blood T cell repertoires in COVID-19. Clones were read by immunoSEQ multiplex PCR, and TCRdb kept only the in-frame ones, dropping some. Counted here are under 350,000 clones, 80% to 95% occurring once; the ten biggest clones make up more than 6%. The sequenced sample consisted of peripheral blood. Receptors originate from a woman aged 25 to 45 with COVID-19, enrolled during active disease.

The genes are TRBV7-3 and TRBJ2-3, with D possibly TRBD1 on 8 matching bases. Trimming removed 5 bases at V and 5 bases at J, with 14 bases between. Germline V gene data show CDR1 as SGHTA and CDR2 as FQGTGA. The CDR3 contains 14 residues. As DNA, the CDR3 is TGTGCCAGCAGCCGACAGGGGAGGGGAGATACGCAGTATTTT. This gives the protein CASSRQGRGDTQYF. Filled out from reference TRBV7-3 and TRBJ2-3, the complete variable domain reads GAGVSQTPSNKVTEKGKYVELRCDPISGHTALYWYRQSLGQGPEFLIYFQGTGAADDSGLPNDRFFAVRPEGSVSTLKIQRTERGDSAVYLCASSRQGRGDTQYFGPGTRLTVL.

J is TRBJ1-4 and V is TRBV5-1; unclear D gene. Trimming removed 5 bases from V and 5 bases from J, with 7 bases in between. Germline CDR1 and CDR2: SGHRS and YFSETQ. The CDR3 is 12 residues long. CDR3: CASSYRNEKLFF. CDR3 in DNA: TGCGCCAGCAGTTACCGGAATGAAAAACTGTTTTTT.

This clone was counted between two and nine times. The rearrangement links TRBV19 to TRBJ2-1, with TRBD2 identical over 8 bases. Germline V CDR1 and CDR2: LNHDA, SQIVND (reference sequence). The CDR3 has 15 residues. Trimming removed 3 bases from V and 4 bases from J; junction bases left unmatched: 5. CDR3: CASSMQLAEYNEQFF. The CDR3 coding sequence is TGTGCCAGTAGTATGCAACTAGCGGAGTACAATGAGCAGTTCTTC. The variable domain in full, with the rest retrieved from reference TRBV19 and TRBJ2-1, is DGGITQSPKYLFRKEGQNVTLSCEQNLNHDAMYWYRQDPGQGLRLIYYSQIVNDFQKGDIAEGYSVSREKKESFPLTVTSAQKNPTAFYLCASSMQLAEYNEQFFGPGTRLTVL.